The TCR beta chain described here comes from a study of technical replicates of blood from a few donors. The CDR3 loop spans 15 amino acids. Per the germline V gene, CDR1 is KGHSH and CDR2 is LQKENI. V gave up 0 bases and J gave up 4 bases; unmatched junction bases: 3. The data were produced by immunoSEQ multiplex PCR, yet TCRdb's version contains in-frame clones alone and is incomplete. In the table there are some 17,000 clones, approximately 86% of which are singletons. This receptor was obtained from a human donor in good health. Material for sequencing was PBMCs. The chain carries TRBV18 and TRBJ2-1, with 7 bases aligning to TRBD2. The CDR3 loop is CASSPPASGYNEQFF. The CDR3 DNA reads as TGTGCCAGCTCACCACCCGCTAGCGGATACAATGAGCAGTTCTTC.